This TCR beta chain was recorded in a study of beta chain features in type 1 diabetes. Study outcomes and limitations: Insertion counts at VDJ junctions were lower in type 1 diabetes patients, who also showed more deletions there. When Type 1 diabetes patients were examined, their TCRB CDR3s proved moderately but significantly shorter in all four CD4+ subsets. Cells with high TCR expression could be over-represented by cDNA sequencing.

The CDR3 length is 16 residues. Germline V gene data show CDR1 as PRHDT and CDR2 as FYEKMQ (reference sequence). Trimming removed 2 bases at V and 0 bases at J, with 11 bases between. The study reverse transcribed the entire isolated RNA, so it sequenced expressed TCRB transcripts. Clones were read by immunoSEQ multiplex PCR, and TCRdb kept only the in-frame ones, dropping some. The sample consists of roughly 730,000 clones, around 15% of them appearing once. A note on this clone: No antigen is known for it.

This chain connects TRBV13 to TRBJ2-1; D call uncertain. Sequenced sample: naive CD4+ T cells from blood. This sequence was found in a man in his late teens or twenties with type 1 diabetes. The DNA for the CDR3 is TGTGCCAGCAGCTTAACTCAATGGGGCTCCTACAATGAGCAGTTCTTC. Translating it yields CASSLTQWGSYNEQFF.